The clone carrying this T cell receptor (beta chain) was picked up many times. No antigen is known for it. This sample is part of a study of CD8 T cells in ankylosing spondylitis. Study-level findings and limits: Researchers report that disease-linked clones proved CD8+ and relatively rare in peripheral blood. Disease-linked clones reportedly showed significant enrichment in matched ankylosing spondylitis synovial fluid. What seemed typical of ankylosing spondylitis blood was a TCR beta motif built from several highly homologous variants.

Quantitative 5'-RACE with molecular barcodes generated TCR beta libraries. TCRdb called the 5' RACE reads again in MiXCR, with one record for every CDR3 protein. The table has 300,000 to 350,000 distinct CDR3 sequences, roughly 10% seen once; the top ten hold roughly 9.5%. The clonotype originates from a female donor with ankylosing spondylitis or in good health (not recorded which). Sequenced material: blood, either unsorted or a sorted T cell fraction (not recorded which).

CDR3 DNA: TGTGCCAGCGTCTCCGGGGGGGAGTACGAGCAGTACTTC. This encodes CASVSGGEYEQYF. This chain links TRBV28 with TRBJ2-7; 8 nucleotides align to TRBD2. The V and J ends lost 8 bases and 4 bases, in that order; junction bases with no gene match: 7. This CDR3 contains 13 residues. In germline, CDR1 is MDHEN, CDR2 SYDVKM.